This T cell receptor beta chain was sequenced for a study of blood T cell repertoires in COVID-19. The germline V gene has CDR1 SGHRS and CDR2 YFSETQ. The CDR3 has 15 residues. V lost 4 bases, J lost 2 bases, and 3 bases stayed unmatched. Under the authors' procedure: Amplifying reference gene primers gave estimates of nucleated cell counts. The method was immunoSEQ multiplex PCR; TCRdb's version includes in-frame clones alone and lacks a portion of them. For V, J and clone size, that table is used; D and trimming come from the DNA. The table lists approximately 170,000 clones, 88% of them singletons.

The material sequenced was peripheral blood. The TCR comes from a man aged 60 to 75 with acute or convalescent COVID-19. The chain carries TRBV5-1 and TRBJ1-5, with TRBD1 identical over 10 bases. The CDR3 is CASSPGTGGNQPQHF. CDR3 DNA sequence: TGCGCCAGCAGCCCTGGGACAGGGGGCAATCAGCCCCAGCATTTT.